Each of the 27 T cell receptor beta chains below was sequenced from the same sample in a study of a mutant IDH1 vaccine in newly diagnosed glioma. The time point denotes: week 35, safety follow-up. Doses comprised 300 ug of mutant IDH1 20-mer peptide each, plus topical imiquimod. No antigen has been identified for these receptors. Repertoires were generated with immunoSEQ multiplex PCR, while TCRdb's copy carries only in-frame clones and drops some. The sample has tens of thousands of clones, approximately 82% seen once; the top ten hold less than 8.5%. The specimen was PBMCs, collected from a glioma patient whose treatment included an IDH1 peptide vaccine. The receptors were gathered from a woman aged 18-29 years with glioma.

This chain connects TRBV6-1 to TRBJ1-2; maybe TRBD1 (5 bases). The germline V and J ends were trimmed by 8 bases and 3 bases, with 13 bases remaining between them. The V gene's germline CDR1 is MNHNS and CDR2 SASEGT. The CDR3 contains 13 residues. The CDR3 nucleotides read TGTGCCAGCCTCACGGCAGGGCACTATGGCTACACCTTC. It specifies CASLTAGHYGYTF.

The J gene is TRBJ1-1, the V gene TRBV29-1, with D unclear. The CDR3 is made up of 13 amino acids. Germline loops: CDR1 SQVTM, CDR2 ANQGSEA. The germline V and J ends were trimmed by 4 bases and 11 bases, with 20 bases remaining between them. This chain's CDR3 is CSVGAGGNPIAFF. The CDR3, as DNA: TGCAGCGTTGGGGCAGGAGGTAATCCGATCGCTTTCTTT.

The rearrangement links TRBV7-2 to TRBJ2-5, with 11 positions matching TRBD2. The CDR3 consists of 14 residues. V was clipped by 6 bases and J by 3 bases; unmatched bases: 3. CDR1 is SGHTA and CDR2 is FQGNSA in the germline V gene. The CDR3 DNA reads as TGTGCCAGCAGTCCTAGCGGGAGGAAAGAGACCCAGTACTTC. It translates to CASSPSGRKETQYF.

The V and J genes are TRBV5-4 and TRBJ1-2; tentative D call: TRBD1 (5 bases). The germline V and J ends were trimmed by 3 bases and 4 bases, with 13 bases remaining between them. Germline CDR1 reads SGHNT; CDR2 reads YYREEE (reference sequence). The CDR3 sequence is 14 residues long. CDR3 nucleotide sequence: TGTGCCAGCAGCTCGGACGCCAGGGTCTATGGCTACACCTTC. Its translation is CASSSDARVYGYTF.

This chain links TRBV27 with TRBJ1-5; no definite D call. From germline, CDR1 is MNHEY and CDR2 SMNVEV (reference sequence). The CDR3 consists of 18 residues. Trimming pared 2 bases from V and 0 bases from J, leaving 17 bases between. Here the CDR3 DNA reads TGTGCCAGCAGTTTAAGGACGGATGTTCTACATAGCAATCAGCCCCAGCATTTT. Translated: CASSLRTDVLHSNQPQHF.

The count of this clone is one. The chain employs TRBV11-2 and TRBJ1-4; D may be TRBD1 (5 bases). CDR3 length equals 15 residues. Trimming removed 7 bases at V and 2 bases at J, with 14 bases between. Per the germline V gene, CDR1 is SGHAT and CDR2 is FQNNGV. CDR3 sequence: CASTRAGRTNEKLFF. DNA of the CDR3: TGTGCCAGCACCCGAGCGGGGCGGACTAATGAAAAACTGTTTTTT.

This clone was observed a handful of times. The CDR3 nucleotides are TGCAGCGTTGTGGCTGAAAAACTGTTTTTT. Protein sequence: CSVVAEKLFF. The chain carries TRBV29-1 and TRBJ1-4, with no clear D. The CDR3 runs 10 residues. Germline CDR1 and CDR2: SQVTM and ANQGSEA. The V gene lost 4 bases and the J gene lost 7 bases, with 4 bases spanning the gap. Filled out from reference TRBV29-1 and TRBJ1-4, the complete variable domain reads SAVISQKPSRDICQRGTSLTIQCQVDSQVTMMFWYRQQPGQSLTLIATANQGSEATYESGFVIDKFPISRPNLTFSTLTVSNMSPEDSSIYLCSVVAEKLFFGSGTQLSVL.

The genes are TRBV29-1 and TRBJ1-3; D remains unclear. Per germline, CDR1 SQVTM and CDR2 ANQGSEA. Trimming cost V 0 bases and J 0 bases, with 6 bases left between them. There are 14 residues in the CDR3. CDR3 in DNA: TGCAGCGTTGAAGATTCGTACTCTGGAAACACCATATATTTT. Translating gives CSVEDSYSGNTIYF.

The rearrangement links TRBV5-6 to TRBJ2-5, with 7 bases that match TRBD2. CDR3 length: 17 amino acids. V lost 4 bases to trimming and J lost 5 bases; unmatched junction nucleotides: 17. Germline V gene data show CDR1 as SGHDT and CDR2 as YYEEEE. DNA for the CDR3: TGTGCCAGCAGCCGACCTTTTATCGGGGGGTCTGGGGAGACCCAGTACTTC. Translating it yields CASSRPFIGGSGETQYF.

This clone was detected once. The chain is built from TRBV5-6 and TRBJ1-1; possible D gene TRBD1, 6 bases. The CDR3 consists of 13 residues. The germline gives CDR1 SGHDT, CDR2 YYEEEE. Trimming shortened V by 6 bases and J by 4 bases, and 13 bases separated the two germline ends. The chain's CDR3 is CASTMGASTEAFF. The CDR3 DNA reads as TGTGCCAGCACCATGGGGGCCAGCACTGAAGCTTTCTTT.

CDR3 nucleotides: TGTGCCAGCAGCTCCCAGGGGGGGGGAGCTTTCTTT. Translating gives CASSSQGGGAFF. V and J are TRBV7-9 and TRBJ1-1; the match to TRBD1 covers 7 bases. Germline V gene lookup returns CDR1 SEHNR and CDR2 FQNEAQ (reference sequence). The CDR3 contains 12 residues. V gave up 4 bases and J gave up 10 bases; unmatched junction bases: 6.

CDR3 DNA sequence: TGTGCCAGCAGTTTTGGGGGGTCTCGTTCCTACGAGCAGTACTTC. This encodes CASSFGGSRSYEQYF. This chain uses TRBV28 with TRBJ2-7; D is perhaps TRBD2 (6 bases). The CDR3 is 15 residues long. Germline V gene lookup returns CDR1 MDHEN and CDR2 SYDVKM. The V end lost 3 bases, the J end lost 1 base, and 13 bases lay between the germline ends. The full variable domain, with the rest looked up from reference TRBV28 and TRBJ2-7, is DVKVTQSSRYLVKRTGEKVFLECVQDMDHENMFWYRQDPGLGLRLIYFSYDVKMKEKGDIPEGYSVSREKKERFSLILESASTNQTSMYLCASSFGGSRSYEQYFGPGTRLTVT.

The chain is built from TRBV7-2 and TRBJ2-2; D is perhaps TRBD1 (6 bases). The CDR3 totals 16 residues. CDR1 SGHTA and CDR2 FQGNSA come from the germline V gene. Trimming took off 1 base at V and 6 bases at J, with 15 bases between the two ends. The CDR3, as DNA: TGTGCCAGCAGCTTAGACCACTACAGGGCTTCCGGGGAGCTGTTTTTT. This codes for CASSLDHYRASGELFF.

In its sample, this clone was seen a few times. This chain uses TRBV2 with TRBJ1-6; no definite D call. The CDR3 totals 14 residues. V gave up 8 bases and J gave up 6 bases, with 14 bases separating them. The germline CDR1 and CDR2 sequences are SNHLY and FYNNEI. DNA for the CDR3: TGTGCCAGCGCGCTGTCTGGCCTTAATTCACCCCTCCACTTT. Its protein product is CASALSGLNSPLHF.

V and J are TRBV19 and TRBJ2-3; 8 bases match TRBD1. V lost 3 bases and J lost 5; bases outside the gene matches: 7. This CDR3 spans 15 amino acids. Germline V lookup: CDR1 LNHDA, CDR2 SQIVND (reference sequence). CDR3 DNA: TGTGCCAGTAGTATCACCAGGGGGCGAGTAGATACGCAGTATTTT. Translated, it gives CASSITRGRVDTQYF.

The chain recombines TRBV5-1 with TRBJ2-5; D gene ambiguous. Trimming cost V 4 bases and J 1 base, with 11 bases left between them. The CDR3 runs to 14 residues. CDR1 is SGHRS, CDR2 YFSETQ, per germline. CDR3 residues: CASSQDFRQETQYF. The CDR3 nucleotides read TGCGCCAGCAGCCAAGACTTCCGCCAAGAGACCCAGTACTTC.

DNA of the CDR3: TGTGCCAGCAGTTTCCCGGAGCACAACACTGAAGCTTTCTTT. Translation: CASSFPEHNTEAFF. The V and J genes are TRBV28 and TRBJ1-1; D is unresolved. Germline assignment: CDR1 MDHEN and CDR2 SYDVKM. Trimming stripped 3 bases from V and 2 bases from J, with 10 bases between. The CDR3 contains 14 residues.

The rearrangement links TRBV5-4 to TRBJ2-1; D tentatively fits TRBD1 or TRBD2 (5 bases each). Between the trimmed V and J ends, which lost 4 bases and 9 bases, there was a span of 14 bases. This CDR3 comprises 13 residues. CDR1 is SGHNT and CDR2 is YYREEE in the germline V gene (reference sequence). This chain's CDR3 is CASSGTGTVEQFF. CDR3 DNA sequence: TGTGCCAGCAGCGGAACCGGGACGGTTGAGCAGTTCTTC.

The rearrangement joins TRBV5-5 to TRBJ2-3; D uncertain. Deletions cut 1 base from V and 0 bases from J, with 9 bases between. CDR3 size: 15 residues. Germline assignment: CDR1 SGHKS and CDR2 YYEKEE (reference sequence). This chain's CDR3 is CASSLFTASTDTQYF. CDR3 nucleotides: TGTGCCAGCAGCTTGTTTACAGCCAGCACAGATACGCAGTATTTT.

The V gene is TRBV5-1, the J gene TRBJ2-3, with D perhaps TRBD1 or TRBD2 (6 bases each). Germline assignment: CDR1 SGHRS and CDR2 YFSETQ. V was pared by 5 bases and J by 2 bases, with 15 bases between. This CDR3 has 15 residues. The CDR3 reads CASSPRQDYTDTQYF. The CDR3 nucleotides are TGCGCCAGCAGTCCTCGACAGGACTACACAGATACGCAGTATTTT.

V gene TRBV18 combines with J gene TRBJ2-1; 13 positions match TRBD2. The CDR3 is made up of 13 amino acids. The germline V gene has CDR1 KGHSH and CDR2 LQKENI. J was trimmed by 10 bases and V by 9 bases; bases with no gene match: 6. The CDR3 DNA reads TGTGCCAGTCGGACTAGCGGGAGTGGAGAGCAGTTCTTC. It translates to CASRTSGSGEQFF.

This chain uses TRBV7-9 with TRBJ1-2, with TRBD1 matching 9 bases. This CDR3 region has 16 residues. The J segment lost 3 bases and the V segment lost 5 bases, leaving 10 bases of the junction unmatched. The V gene's germline CDR1 is SEHNR and CDR2 FQNEAQ (reference sequence). The DNA of the CDR3 is TGTGCCAGCAGCCCTCCGACAGGGGGATCATACTATGGCTACACCTTC. Its translation: CASSPPTGGSYYGYTF.

The chain employs TRBV6-5 and TRBJ1-5; D ambiguous. Between the trimmed V and J ends, which lost 4 bases and 0 bases, there was a span of 10 bases. Germline values: CDR1 MNHEY, CDR2 SVGAGI. This CDR3 region has 15 residues. The CDR3 DNA is TGTGCCAGCAGTTCCAAGACTGATAGCAATCAGCCCCAGCATTTT. It yields the protein CASSSKTDSNQPQHF.

The rearrangement uses TRBV5-4 and TRBJ2-7; possibly TRBD2 for D (6 bases). The length of the CDR3 is 15 residues. The V gene's germline CDR1 is SGHNT and CDR2 YYREEE (reference sequence). V dropped 5 bases and J dropped 2 bases, with 17 bases sitting between them. CDR3: CASRPELASPYEQYF. CDR3 DNA sequence: TGTGCCAGCAGGCCAGAACTAGCTAGTCCCTACGAGCAGTACTTC. Full variable domain (remainder filled in from reference TRBV5-4 and TRBJ2-7): ETGVTQSPTHLIKTRGQQVTLRCSSQSGHNTVSWYQQALGQGPQFIFQYYREEENGRGNFPPRFSGLQFPNYSSELNVNALELDDSALYLCASRPELASPYEQYFGPGTRLTVT.

This chain's CDR3 is CASFSPGGLNYGYTF. The CDR3 DNA follows: TGTGCCAGTTTTTCCCCGGGGGGCCTTAACTATGGCTACACCTTC. The rearrangement links TRBV19 to TRBJ1-2; D is perhaps TRBD1 (6 bases). The length of the CDR3 is 15 residues. Trimming left V 8 bases short and J 1 base short, with 17 bases between. Germline V gene lookup returns CDR1 LNHDA and CDR2 SQIVND (reference sequence).

This clone was observed once. The V call is TRBV6-1, the J call TRBJ1-3; 12 bases agree with TRBD1. The CDR3 is 14 residues long. J gave up 8 bases and V 7 bases, and 6 bases lay outside the gene matches. Germline loops: CDR1 MNHNS, CDR2 SASEGT. CDR3 sequence (DNA): TGTGCCAGCATTAAGGGACAGGGGGCGGACACCATATATTTT. Translated, it gives CASIKGQGADTIYF.

This chain connects TRBV30 to TRBJ1-1; 9 bases match TRBD1. The CDR3 length is 11 residues. Losses at the gene ends were 5 bases for V and 11 bases for J; bases not matched to a gene: 6. Germline-derived CDR1 and CDR2 are GTSNPN and SVGIG (reference sequence). This chain's CDR3 is CAWGGTGSAFF. The CDR3 nucleotides read TGTGCCTGGGGGGGGACAGGGTCGGCTTTCTTT.